This T cell receptor (beta chain) was found in a study of early T cells in non-severe SARS-CoV-2 infection. Germline CDR1 reads LNHNV; CDR2 reads YYDKDF (reference sequence). There are 18 residues in the CDR3. Trimming cost V 0 bases and J 4 bases; bases outside gene matches: 11. TCRdb redid the calling of the 5' RACE reads with MiXCR, one entry per CDR3 protein. In the table there are tens of thousands of distinct CDR3 sequences, 12% of which are singletons. In its sample, this clonotype was seen many times. The rearrangement uses TRBV15 and TRBJ2-5, with 10 positions matching TRBD2. This clonotype was sampled from an adult who was a healthcare worker with PCR-confirmed SARS-CoV-2 infection or an uninfected control (not recorded which). Sequenced input: whole blood. The CDR3 DNA reads TGTGCCACCAGCAGAGATTCGGCGGAGCGGGGGGGCCTAGAGACCCAGTACTTC. Protein product: CATSRDSAERGGLETQYF.